Sequencing of this TCR beta chain was carried out in a study of blood T cell repertoires in COVID-19. Whole-study context: COVID-19 samples collected from the United States, Italy and Spain covered acute and convalescent phases. From T cells, B-cell-depleted T cells, or PBMCs came the material, which was cDNA or gDNA.

Sequenced by immunoSEQ multiplex PCR; TCRdb stores in-frame clones only, minus some. The table includes roughly 82,000 clones, roughly 82% detected once. This CDR3 is built from 14 residues. CDR1 is SGHVS and CDR2 is FQNEAQ in the germline V gene. Trimming took 1 base from V and 5 from J; bases not matched to a gene: 5. The clonotype comes from a man aged 60-69 years with acute or convalescent COVID-19. The rearrangement joins TRBV7-8 to TRBJ2-7; TRBD1 matches at 7 bases. Input material: peripheral blood. CDR3 sequence reads: CASSLETGNHEQYF. In DNA form, the CDR3 reads TGTGCCAGCAGCTTAGAGACAGGGAACCACGAGCAGTACTTC.